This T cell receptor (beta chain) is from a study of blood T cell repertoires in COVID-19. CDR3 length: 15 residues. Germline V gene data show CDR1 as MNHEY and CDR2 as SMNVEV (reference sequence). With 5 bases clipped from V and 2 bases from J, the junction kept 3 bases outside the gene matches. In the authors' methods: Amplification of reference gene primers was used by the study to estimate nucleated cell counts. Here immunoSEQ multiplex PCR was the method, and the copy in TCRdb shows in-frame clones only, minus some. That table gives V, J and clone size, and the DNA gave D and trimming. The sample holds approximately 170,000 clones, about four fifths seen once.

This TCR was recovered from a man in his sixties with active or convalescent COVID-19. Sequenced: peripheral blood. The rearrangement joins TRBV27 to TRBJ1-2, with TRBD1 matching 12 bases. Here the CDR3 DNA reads TGTGCCAGCAGTACCGGGACAGGGGGCAACTATGGCTACACCTTC. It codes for CASSTGTGGNYGYTF.